These 14 T cell receptor beta chains were all obtained from the same sample, sequenced in a study of T-cell memory formation after mild COVID-19 (dated by TCRdb to the early 2020s). Libraries were built with 5' RACE. Sequencing used an Illumina NovaSeq 6000. The public reads were run again by TCRdb, first through fastp at Q25 and then through MiXCR, and only productive beta chains were kept. Rows with one shared CDR3 protein collapse into an entry with the most common genes and DNA. The sample data list around 300,000 distinct CDR3 sequences, and around 13% of these were observed just once. The ten top clones hold about a fifth of the sample. The specimen was PBMCs or a T cell subset sorted from them (not recorded which). Receptors were obtained from a man younger than 35 who had mild COVID-19 (a few samples of this study predate the infection). The sample titles of this study are shuffled in the database, so cell type and time point are left out; the donor was told from shared clones.

The genes are TRBV21-1 and TRBJ2-3; TRBD2, the D gene given by the table, was not confirmed from the DNA. TRBV21-1 is recorded as a pseudogene. This CDR3 is built from 20 residues. The CDR3 nucleotides read TGTGCCAGCAGCAAAGGTCACCCCGCTCCCCTCCGAGGTGGCACAGATACGCAGTATTTT. It codes for CASSKGHPAPLRGGTDTQYF.

This clonotype was counted ten times or more. The V gene is TRBV4-3, the J gene TRBJ2-3; D call uncertain. CDR3 size: 15 residues. From germline, CDR1 is LGHNA and CDR2 YSLEER. Trimming took 4 bases from V and 4 from J, leaving 15 bases between them. The CDR3 spells CASSRESVGSDTQYF. In nucleotides, the CDR3 is TGCGCCAGCAGCCGAGAGTCGGTTGGTTCAGATACGCAGTATTTT.

This chain connects TRBV5-1 to TRBJ2-3, with TRBD2 identical over 7 bases. Trimming took 7 bases from V and 1 from J; bases not matched to a gene: 6. The germline gives CDR1 SGHRS, CDR2 YFSETQ. The CDR3 runs 14 residues. DNA for the CDR3: TGCGCCAGCTCAAGGGAGGGCCGCACAGATACGCAGTATTTT. Protein sequence: CASSREGRTDTQYF.

The V gene is TRBV7-9, the J gene TRBJ1-6; TRBD1 is a possible D gene (6 bases). CDR1 is SEHNR and CDR2 is FQNEAQ in the germline V gene (reference sequence). V was pared by 2 bases and J by 4 bases, with 18 bases between. This CDR3 region has 18 residues. CDR3 nucleotides: TGTGCCAGCAGCTTAAACGGGGGCAGGGAGTCGTATAATTCACCCCTCCACTTT. This sequence encodes CASSLNGGRESYNSPLHF.

This clonotype appeared a few times. The rearrangement joins TRBV5-1 to TRBJ2-5, with D perhaps TRBD2 (6 bases). CDR1 is SGHRS and CDR2 is YFSETQ in the germline V gene. This CDR3 spans 16 amino acids. The V end was cut by 4 bases, the J end by 3 bases, with 19 bases between. As DNA, the CDR3 is TGCGCCAGCAGCCGATTCTTGGCTAGCGCGGAAGAGACCCAGTACTTC. It is translated as CASSRFLASAEETQYF. Variable domain in full (rest from reference TRBV5-1 and TRBJ2-5): KAGVTQTPRYLIKTRGQQVTLSCSPISGHRSVSWYQQTPGQGLQFLFEYFSETQRNKGNFPGRFSGRQFSNSRSEMNVSTLELGDSALYLCASSRFLASAEETQYFGPGTRLLVL.

The rearrangement links TRBV7-2 to TRBJ2-5; 7 bases match TRBD2. With 6 bases clipped from V and 3 bases from J, the junction kept 10 bases outside the gene matches. Germline values: CDR1 SGHTA, CDR2 FQGNSA. This CDR3 is built from 15 residues. The CDR3, as DNA: TGTGCCAGCAGTACAAGAGTGGGGGGGGAAGAGACCCAGTACTTC. Translating gives CASSTRVGGEETQYF.

The J gene is TRBJ1-5, the V gene TRBV12-3 or TRBV12-4; no clear D gene. The CDR3 loop spans 13 amino acids. V was shortened by 3 bases and J by 7 bases, with 10 bases between the two germline ends. The CDR3 sequence is CASSFISSQPQHF. CDR3 DNA: TGTGCCAGCAGTTTCATCAGTTCACAGCCCCAGCATTTT.

This clonotype was recorded a few times. The junction departs from germline at one end; a sequencing error may be responsible. V is TRBV29-1 and J is TRBJ1-2; D gene uncertain. The CDR3 is 10 residues long. Germline V lookup: CDR1 SQVTM, CDR2 ANQGSEA. CDR3 loop: CSVEDSGYTF. In DNA form, the CDR3 reads TGCAGCGTCGAAGACTCCGGCTACACCTTC. The variable domain in full, completed from reference TRBV29-1 and TRBJ1-2, reads SAVISQKPSRDICQRGTSLTIQCQVDSQVTMMFWYRQQPGQSLTLIATANQGSEATYESGFVIDKFPISRPNLTFSTLTVSNMSPEDSSIYLCSVEDSGYTFGSGTRLTVV.

CDR3 DNA: TGTGCCAGCAGTGATCTTAGCGGGCGGTTCACAGATACGCAGTATTTT. Its protein is CASSDLSGRFTDTQYF. The chain recombines TRBV25-1 with TRBJ2-3, with 7 bases matching TRBD2. Trimming cost V 3 bases and J 2 bases; bases outside gene matches: 8. Germline loops: CDR1 MGHDK, CDR2 SYGVNS. This CDR3 has 16 residues.

This chain connects TRBV20-1 to TRBJ1-2; D is possibly TRBD1 (5 bases). Trimming removed 6 bases from V and 5 bases from J, with 7 bases in between. CDR3 length equals 10 residues. CDR1 is DFQATT, CDR2 SNEGSKA, per germline (reference sequence). CDR3 sequence: CSAPGYGYTF. The CDR3 DNA is TGCAGTGCGCCAGGGTATGGCTACACCTTC.

Only a few counts were recorded for this clonotype. V usage is TRBV19 and J usage is TRBJ2-7, with D tentatively TRBD1 (6 bases). V was clipped by 9 bases and J by 3 bases, with 15 bases between them. This CDR3 comprises 13 residues. Germline loops: CDR1 LNHDA, CDR2 SQIVND (reference sequence). This CDR3 is CASSAGTLYEQYF. The DNA of the CDR3 is TGTGCCAGCAGCGCAGGGACACTCTACGAGCAGTACTTC. Full variable domain (outside the CDR3, taken from reference TRBV19 and TRBJ2-7): DGGITQSPKYLFRKEGQNVTLSCEQNLNHDAMYWYRQDPGQGLRLIYYSQIVNDFQKGDIAEGYSVSREKKESFPLTVTSAQKNPTAFYLCASSAGTLYEQYFGPGTRLTVT.

This clonotype was observed at least ten times. The genes are TRBV12-3 or TRBV12-4 and TRBJ1-5, with TRBD1 matching over 8 bases. CDR3 length equals 15 residues. V was pared by 5 bases and J by 3 bases, with 6 bases of the junction left unmatched. DNA of the CDR3: TGTGCCAGCAGTCTCCAGGGACAGGACAATCAGCCCCAGCATTTT. It is translated as CASSLQGQDNQPQHF.

This clonotype was observed at least ten times. The chain joins TRBV5-1 to TRBJ2-7; D not resolved. From germline, CDR1 is SGHRS and CDR2 YFSETQ. Trimming took off 0 bases at V and 2 bases at J, with 6 bases between the two ends. This CDR3 is built from 13 residues. For the CDR3, the DNA is TGCGCCAGCAGCTTGGACAGCCCCTACGAGCAGTACTTC. This translates into CASSLDSPYEQYF.

The rearrangement uses TRBV5-1 and TRBJ2-1, with 10 positions matching TRBD1. The CDR3 sequence is 14 residues long. Germline V CDR1 and CDR2: SGHRS, YFSETQ. V lost 6 bases to trimming and J lost 4 bases; unmatched junction nucleotides: 4. The DNA for the CDR3 is TGCGCCAGCACCAGACAGGGGGCTTACAATGAGCAGTTCTTC. The encoded protein is CASTRQGAYNEQFF.